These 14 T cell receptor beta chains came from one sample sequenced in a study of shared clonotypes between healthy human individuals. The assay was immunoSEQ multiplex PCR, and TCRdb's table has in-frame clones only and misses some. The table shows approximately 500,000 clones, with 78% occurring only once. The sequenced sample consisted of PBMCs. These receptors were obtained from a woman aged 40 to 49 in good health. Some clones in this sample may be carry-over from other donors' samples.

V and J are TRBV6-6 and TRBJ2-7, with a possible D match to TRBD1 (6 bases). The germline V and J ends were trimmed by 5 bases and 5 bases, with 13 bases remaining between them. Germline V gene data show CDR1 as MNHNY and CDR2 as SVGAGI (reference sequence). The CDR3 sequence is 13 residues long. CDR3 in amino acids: CASSTGGRNEQYF. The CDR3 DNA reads TGTGCCAGCAGTACTGGGGGCCGGAACGAGCAGTACTTC.

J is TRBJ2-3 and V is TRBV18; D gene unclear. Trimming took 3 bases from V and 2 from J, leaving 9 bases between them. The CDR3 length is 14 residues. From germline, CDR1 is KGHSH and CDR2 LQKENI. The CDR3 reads CASSPGRTTDTQYF. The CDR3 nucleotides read TGTGCCAGCTCACCGGGCAGGACCACAGATACGCAGTATTTT.

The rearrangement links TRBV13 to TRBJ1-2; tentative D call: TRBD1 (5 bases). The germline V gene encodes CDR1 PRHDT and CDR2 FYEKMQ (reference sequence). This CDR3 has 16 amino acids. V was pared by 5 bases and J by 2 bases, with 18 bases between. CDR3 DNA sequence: TGTGCCAGCAGCCGAAACCTCCAGGGAGGAAACTATGGCTACACCTTC. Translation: CASSRNLQGGNYGYTF.

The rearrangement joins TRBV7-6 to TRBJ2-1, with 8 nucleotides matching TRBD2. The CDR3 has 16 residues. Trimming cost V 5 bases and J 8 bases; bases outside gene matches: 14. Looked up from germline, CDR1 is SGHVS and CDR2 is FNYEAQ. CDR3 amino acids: CASSDIKRGHWDEQFF. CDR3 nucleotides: TGTGCCAGCAGCGATATTAAGCGGGGGCATTGGGATGAGCAGTTCTTC.

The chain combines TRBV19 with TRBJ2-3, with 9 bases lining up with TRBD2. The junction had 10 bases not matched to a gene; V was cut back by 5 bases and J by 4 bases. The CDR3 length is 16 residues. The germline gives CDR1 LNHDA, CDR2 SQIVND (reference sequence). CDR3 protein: CASSLAGSPSADTQYF. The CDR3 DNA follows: TGTGCCAGTAGTCTAGCGGGATCCCCCTCGGCAGATACGCAGTATTTT.

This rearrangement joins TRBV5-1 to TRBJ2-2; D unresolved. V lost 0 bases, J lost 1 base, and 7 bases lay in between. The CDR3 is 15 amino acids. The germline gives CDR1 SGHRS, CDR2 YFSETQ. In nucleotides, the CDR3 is TGCGCCAGCAGCTTGGGGTACGGGAACACCGGGGAGCTGTTTTTT. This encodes CASSLGYGNTGELFF.

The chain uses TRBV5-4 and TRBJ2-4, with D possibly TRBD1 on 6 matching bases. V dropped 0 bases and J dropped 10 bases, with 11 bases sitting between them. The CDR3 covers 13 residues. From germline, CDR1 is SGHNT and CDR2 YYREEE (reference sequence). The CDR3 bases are TGTGCCAGCAGCTTGGAAGTCAGGGGTATTCAGTACTTC. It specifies CASSLEVRGIQYF.

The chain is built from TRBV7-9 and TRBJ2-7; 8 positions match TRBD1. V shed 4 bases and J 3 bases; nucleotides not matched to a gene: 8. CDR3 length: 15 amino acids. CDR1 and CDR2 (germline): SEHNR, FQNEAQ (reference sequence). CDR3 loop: CASSYPGQANYEQYF. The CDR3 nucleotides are TGTGCCAGCAGCTATCCGGGACAGGCGAACTACGAGCAGTACTTC.

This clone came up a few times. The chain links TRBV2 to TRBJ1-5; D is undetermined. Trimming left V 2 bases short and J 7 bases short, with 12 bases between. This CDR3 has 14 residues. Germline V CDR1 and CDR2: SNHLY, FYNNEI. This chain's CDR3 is CASSEHGGPQPQHF. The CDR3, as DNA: TGTGCCAGCAGTGAACACGGAGGTCCACAGCCCCAGCATTTT.

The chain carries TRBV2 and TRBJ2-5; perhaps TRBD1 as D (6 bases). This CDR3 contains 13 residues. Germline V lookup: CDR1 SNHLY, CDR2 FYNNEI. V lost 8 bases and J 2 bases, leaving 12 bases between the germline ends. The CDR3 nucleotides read TGTGCCAGCGGTTCGACAGGACAAGAGACCCAGTACTTC. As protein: CASGSTGQETQYF.

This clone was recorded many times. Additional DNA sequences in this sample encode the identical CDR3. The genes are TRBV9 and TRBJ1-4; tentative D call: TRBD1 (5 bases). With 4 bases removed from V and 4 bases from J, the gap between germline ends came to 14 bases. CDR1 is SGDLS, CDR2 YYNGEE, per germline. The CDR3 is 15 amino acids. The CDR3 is CASSPDRGFNEKLFF. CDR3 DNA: TGTGCCAGCAGCCCGGACCGGGGGTTTAATGAAAAACTGTTTTTT.

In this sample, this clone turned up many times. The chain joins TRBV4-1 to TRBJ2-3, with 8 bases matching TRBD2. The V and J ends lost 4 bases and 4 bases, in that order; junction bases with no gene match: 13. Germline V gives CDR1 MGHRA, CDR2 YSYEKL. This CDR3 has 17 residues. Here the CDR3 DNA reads TGCGCCAGCAGCCCTCGATTCGGGGGGGGCCCGGCAGATACGCAGTATTTT. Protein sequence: CASSPRFGGGPADTQYF.

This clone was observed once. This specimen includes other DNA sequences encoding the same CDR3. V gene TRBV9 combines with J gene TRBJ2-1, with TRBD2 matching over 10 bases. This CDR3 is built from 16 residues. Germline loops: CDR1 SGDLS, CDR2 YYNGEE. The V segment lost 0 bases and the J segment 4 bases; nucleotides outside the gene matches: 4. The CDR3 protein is CASSVVGTSEYNEQFF. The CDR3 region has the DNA TGTGCCAGCAGCGTAGTGGGGACTAGCGAATACAATGAGCAGTTCTTC.

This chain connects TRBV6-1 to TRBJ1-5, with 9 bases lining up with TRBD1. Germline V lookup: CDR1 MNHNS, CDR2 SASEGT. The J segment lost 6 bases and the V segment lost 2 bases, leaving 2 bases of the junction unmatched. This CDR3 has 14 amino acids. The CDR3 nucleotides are TGTGCCAGCAGTGAAACAGGGGGCCCTCAGCCCCAGCATTTT. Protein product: CASSETGGPQPQHF.